These 8 T cell receptor beta chains were sequenced from one sample in a study of blood T cell repertoires in COVID-19. Libraries were prepared by immunoSEQ multiplex PCR; TCRdb keeps only in-frame clonotypes and omits some of them. The sample has approximately 200,000 clones; 70% to 90% are singletons. The sequencing input was PBMCs or T cells enriched from blood (not recorded which). These receptors were obtained from a man younger than 45 who had recovered from COVID-19.

This chain connects TRBV19 to TRBJ1-3; no clear D gene. The ends were cut back, 2 bases at V and 8 bases at J, with 7 bases in the middle. Looked up from germline, CDR1 is LNHDA and CDR2 is SQIVND (reference sequence). The CDR3 is 12 amino acids. This chain's CDR3 is CASSIRGDTIYF. In DNA, the CDR3 is TGTGCCAGTAGTATAAGAGGAGACACCATATATTTT.

This rearrangement joins TRBV10-1 to TRBJ1-1; tentatively, D is TRBD1 (6 bases). CDR1 is WNHNN and CDR2 is SYGVQD in the germline V gene (reference sequence). Trimming took off 6 bases at V and 8 bases at J, with 13 bases between the two ends. This CDR3 is built from 12 residues. CDR3 region: CASRSRTEEAFF. Written as DNA, the CDR3 is TGCGCCAGCAGATCTCGGACAGAAGAAGCTTTCTTT.

The chain employs TRBV20-1 and TRBJ2-4; the match to TRBD2 covers 8 bases. Germline CDR1 and CDR2: DFQATT and SNEGSKA (reference sequence). The length of the CDR3 is 15 residues. V lost 3 bases, J lost 6 bases, and 10 bases stayed unmatched. The chain's CDR3 is CSASQVGRDLNIQYF. CDR3 nucleotide sequence: TGCAGTGCTAGTCAGGTCGGGAGGGATTTAAACATTCAGTACTTC.

The chain employs TRBV6-5 and TRBJ1-2; TRBD1 might be the D (5 bases). Germline V CDR1 and CDR2: MNHEY, SVGAGI. The CDR3 is made up of 14 amino acids. Trimming stripped 4 bases from V and 6 bases from J, with 15 bases between. In nucleotides, the CDR3 is TGTGCCAGCAGTTTTTGGGGGAGGGGTGATGGCTACACCTTC. Its translation: CASSFWGRGDGYTF.

The V call is TRBV4-2, the J call TRBJ2-7; TRBD1 is a possible D gene (6 bases). CDR1 and CDR2 (germline): LGHNA, YNFKEQ. The CDR3 is 14 amino acids. V dropped 6 bases and J dropped 4 bases, with 16 bases sitting between them. This chain's CDR3 is CASSLGGHIYEQYF. The DNA for the CDR3 is TGTGCCAGCAGTCTAGGGGGACACATATACGAGCAGTACTTC.

The rearrangement joins TRBV6-6 to TRBJ1-5; 10 nucleotides line up with TRBD1. The length of the CDR3 is 20 residues. Germline-derived CDR1 and CDR2 are MNHNY and SVGAGI (reference sequence). With V trimmed by 5 bases and J by 4 bases, 20 bases remained unmatched. The DNA for the CDR3 is TGTGCCAGCAGTCACAATTTTCCGGGACAGGGGTATATACGAAATCAGCCCCAGCATTTT. Protein sequence: CASSHNFPGQGYIRNQPQHF.

This chain links TRBV6-5 with TRBJ2-5, with 9 nucleotides matching TRBD1. V lost 6 bases, J lost 4 bases, and 9 bases stayed unmatched. Germline lookup yields CDR1 MNHEY and CDR2 SVGAGI. This CDR3 has 15 residues. The CDR3 spells CASRLQGAELETQYF. The CDR3 coding sequence is TGTGCCAGCAGGCTACAGGGGGCCGAGCTAGAGACCCAGTACTTC.

Only one count was recorded for this clone. The V and J genes are TRBV7-9 and TRBJ1-2; perhaps TRBD1 as D (5 bases). V was clipped by 1 base and J by 8 bases, with 17 bases between them. Germline CDR1 is SEHNR and CDR2 is FQNEAQ (reference sequence). This CDR3 has 15 residues. CDR3 loop: CASSLDLRRQGGYTF. In DNA form, the CDR3 reads TGTGCCAGCAGCTTAGACCTGCGCCGCCAGGGCGGCTACACCTTC.